This entry lists 21 T cell receptor beta chains sequenced from one sample in a study of T cell changes during pregnancy in multiple sclerosis. Produced via immunoSEQ multiplex PCR; TCRdb's table is partial and in-frame only. The sample consists of about 72,000 clones, roughly 89% of them appearing once. The sequencing here drew on peripheral blood, taken in the third trimester of pregnancy. The receptors come from a female donor in good health, enrolled as a control in a pregnancy study.

V gene TRBV7-2 combines with J gene TRBJ1-6, with D maybe TRBD1 (6 bases). Trimming took off 6 bases at V and 10 bases at J, with 16 bases between the two ends. CDR1 SGHTA and CDR2 FQGNSA come from the germline V gene. This CDR3 has 14 residues. Here the CDR3 DNA reads TGTGCCAGCAGGACGAAACAGGGTTCCTCACCCCTCCACTTT. Translating it yields CASRTKQGSSPLHF.

J is TRBJ1-2 and V is TRBV19; 7 nucleotides agree with TRBD1. Trimming at V came to 10 bases and at J to 3 bases, leaving 2 bases not matched to a gene. In germline, CDR1 is LNHDA, CDR2 SQIVND (reference sequence). CDR3 size: 11 residues. CDR3 sequence reads: CATGTDYGYTF. The CDR3 nucleotides read TGTGCCACGGGGACAGACTATGGCTACACCTTC.

The V call is TRBV4-3, the J call TRBJ2-3, with TRBD2 matching 9 bases. Trimming at V came to 1 base and at J to 4 bases, leaving 6 bases not matched to a gene. Germline V gives CDR1 LGHNA, CDR2 YSLEER. CDR3 size: 16 residues. DNA of the CDR3: TGCGCCAGCAGCCAAGTGGGGCGGGGGGGTGCAGATACGCAGTATTTT. This codes for CASSQVGRGGADTQYF.

CDR3 in DNA: TGTGCCAGCAGCTTACAGGGGACCTACGAGCAGTACTTC. Protein: CASSLQGTYEQYF. This chain connects TRBV7-2 to TRBJ2-7, with D possibly matching TRBD1 (6 bases). The CDR3 loop spans 13 amino acids. V shed 2 bases and J shed 2 bases, with 7 bases lying between them. CDR1 and CDR2 (germline): SGHTA, FQGNSA.

This rearrangement joins TRBV28 to TRBJ1-5; D is perhaps TRBD1 (6 bases). CDR3 size: 14 residues. The germline V and J ends were trimmed by 4 bases and 6 bases, with 13 bases remaining between them. CDR1 and CDR2 from the germline V gene are MDHEN and SYDVKM. Here the CDR3 reads CASSSAGTIQPQHF. The CDR3 bases are TGTGCCAGCAGTTCCGCCGGGACAATTCAGCCCCAGCATTTT.

The chain links TRBV5-4 to TRBJ2-1; D call uncertain. CDR3 length: 14 residues. Germline V lookup: CDR1 SGHNT, CDR2 YYREEE (reference sequence). Trimming removed 1 base from V and 1 base from J, with 6 bases in between. Written as DNA, the CDR3 is TGTGCCAGCAGCTTGAGACTGTCCTACAATGAGCAGTTCTTC. Amino acid sequence: CASSLRLSYNEQFF.

This clone turned up a few times. V and J are TRBV4-1 and TRBJ1-1, with 7 bases that match TRBD1. V was clipped by 2 bases and J by 3 bases; unmatched bases: 12. This CDR3 comprises 17 residues. CDR1 and CDR2 from the germline V gene are MGHRA and YSYEKL. This CDR3 is CASSQLTIGGRDTEAFF. For the CDR3, the DNA is TGCGCCAGCAGCCAACTCACGATAGGGGGCCGGGACACTGAAGCTTTCTTT.

The rearrangement links TRBV7-2 to TRBJ1-5, with 7 bases matching TRBD1. CDR1 and CDR2 from the germline V gene are SGHTA and FQGNSA. The CDR3 covers 14 residues. V trimming: 5 bases; J trimming: 6 bases; junction bases outside the gene matches: 7. The CDR3 coding sequence is TGTGCCAGCAGCAAACGACAGGGAGGTCAGCCCCAGCATTTT. Encoded protein: CASSKRQGGQPQHF.

The rearrangement links TRBV5-4 to TRBJ1-3; possible D gene TRBD1, 6 bases. Germline values: CDR1 SGHNT, CDR2 YYREEE (reference sequence). The CDR3 is 16 amino acids. V lost 0 bases and J lost 4, with 14 bases in between. The CDR3 reads CASSLALQGTGNTIYF. CDR3 in DNA: TGTGCCAGCAGCTTGGCCCTCCAGGGGACCGGAAACACCATATATTTT.

This sequence joins TRBV4-2 and TRBJ2-7; maybe TRBD1 (5 bases). Trimming pared 0 bases from V and 5 bases from J, leaving 8 bases between. The CDR3 length is 13 residues. Germline-derived CDR1 and CDR2 are LGHNA and YNFKEQ. The CDR3 bases are TGTGCCAGCAGCCAAGATAGGGGAAACGAGCAGTACTTC. This translates into CASSQDRGNEQYF.

The V and J genes are TRBV19 and TRBJ2-7; 8 bases align to TRBD1. The end of the DNA is better explained by TRBJ2-1, so the J call may be wrong. Germline loops: CDR1 LNHDA, CDR2 SQIVND (reference sequence). The CDR3 has 14 residues. The CDR3 loop reads CASYGQGSYNEQFF. Written as DNA, the CDR3 is TGTGCCAGTTACGGACAGGGCTCCTACAATGAGCAGTTCTTC.

The DNA for the CDR3 is TGTGCCAGCAGGCGGGGGCTGGGTGAAAAACTGTTTTTT. This codes for CASRRGLGEKLFF. The chain combines TRBV6-5 with TRBJ1-4; a possible D gene is TRBD1 (6 bases). This CDR3 is built from 13 residues. V was shortened by 6 bases and J by 7 bases, with 12 bases between the two germline ends. CDR1 and CDR2 (germline): MNHEY, SVGAGI.

The chain has TRBV12-2 and TRBJ1-2; the table's D call TRBD1 went unverified against the DNA. TRBV12-2 is designated a pseudogene. The CDR3 is 17 residues long. CDR3 sequence (DNA): TGTGCAAGTCGCCCCGGGACATGTTCTCCGGGTAACTATGGCTACACCTTC. Amino acids: CASRPGTCSPGNYGYTF.

The CDR3 is CASSLVRVDAEAFF. CDR3 coding DNA: TGCGCCAGCAGCTTGGTCAGGGTGGATGCTGAAGCTTTCTTT. V gene TRBV5-1 combines with J gene TRBJ1-1, with D maybe TRBD1 (5 bases). The germline gives CDR1 SGHRS, CDR2 YFSETQ. V lost 0 bases, J lost 6 bases, and 12 bases lay in between. The CDR3 sequence is 14 residues long. The full variable domain, with the rest looked up from reference TRBV5-1 and TRBJ1-1, is KAGVTQTPRYLIKTRGQQVTLSCSPISGHRSVSWYQQTPGQGLQFLFEYFSETQRNKGNFPGRFSGRQFSNSRSEMNVSTLELGDSALYLCASSLVRVDAEAFFGQGTRLTVV.

This clone was seen once. The V call is TRBV16, the J call TRBJ2-7, with 10 bases that match TRBD1. Germline loops: CDR1 KGHSY, CDR2 FQNENV. The trim removed 3 bases at V and 1 base at J, leaving 3 bases unmatched. The CDR3 is made up of 15 amino acids. CDR3 bases: TGTGCCAGCAGCCAGATGGACAGGGGGTCCTACGAGCAGTACTTC. This sequence encodes CASSQMDRGSYEQYF.

This chain links TRBV18 with TRBJ1-2; 11 nucleotides match TRBD1. The CDR3 is made up of 15 amino acids. V dropped 4 bases and J dropped 3; count of bases not matched to a gene: 4. Germline CDR1 KGHSH, CDR2 LQKENI. CDR3 protein: CASSQGQGVDYGYTF. The CDR3 coding sequence is TGTGCCAGCTCACAGGGACAGGGGGTAGACTATGGCTACACCTTC.

This CDR3 reads CASSKGHRNTEAFF. Written as DNA, the CDR3 is TGTGCCAGCAGCAAGGGACATAGGAACACTGAAGCTTTCTTT. The genes are TRBV21-1 and TRBJ1-1; the table's D call TRBD1 went unverified against the DNA. TRBV21-1 is annotated as a pseudogene. This CDR3 has 14 residues.

Worth noting for this clone: At one end, the junction sequence differs from germline, possibly due to a read error. The chain recombines TRBV12-5 with TRBJ2-1, with D possibly matching TRBD2 (5 bases). The CDR3 sequence is 14 residues long. Germline V gene sequence: CDR1 LGHNT, CDR2 FRNRAP. The CDR3 bases are TGTGCTAGTGGCTTGGACTCCCTCAGCGTTGAGCAGTTCTTC. Translated, it gives CASGLDSLSVEQFF.

The V call is TRBV19, the J call TRBJ2-1; D call uncertain. Germline CDR1 LNHDA, CDR2 SQIVND (reference sequence). Trimming took off 3 bases at V and 9 bases at J, with 12 bases between the two ends. The CDR3 is made up of 13 amino acids. The CDR3 spells CASSMIGSAEQFF. In DNA form, the CDR3 reads TGTGCCAGTAGTATGATCGGGTCGGCTGAGCAGTTCTTC.

This rearrangement joins TRBV19 to TRBJ1-2, with 12 bases aligning to TRBD1. The germline CDR1 and CDR2 sequences are LNHDA and SQIVND (reference sequence). V shed 3 bases, J shed 13 bases, and the junction held 12 bases outside the gene matches. The CDR3 is 15 amino acids. CDR3 bases: TGTGCCAGTAGTATCGTTGGGACAGGGGGCCACGATCGCACCTTC. Translation: CASSIVGTGGHDRTF.

The rearrangement joins TRBV5-1 to TRBJ2-2; D possibly corresponds to TRBD2 (6 bases). Per the germline V gene, CDR1 is SGHRS and CDR2 is YFSETQ. V was trimmed by 0 bases and J by 6 bases, leaving 21 bases between them. CDR3 length: 18 residues. The CDR3 reads CASSLAGTSIRPAGELFF. The CDR3, as DNA: TGCGCCAGCAGCTTGGCCGGTACTAGCATTAGACCCGCCGGGGAGCTGTTTTTT.